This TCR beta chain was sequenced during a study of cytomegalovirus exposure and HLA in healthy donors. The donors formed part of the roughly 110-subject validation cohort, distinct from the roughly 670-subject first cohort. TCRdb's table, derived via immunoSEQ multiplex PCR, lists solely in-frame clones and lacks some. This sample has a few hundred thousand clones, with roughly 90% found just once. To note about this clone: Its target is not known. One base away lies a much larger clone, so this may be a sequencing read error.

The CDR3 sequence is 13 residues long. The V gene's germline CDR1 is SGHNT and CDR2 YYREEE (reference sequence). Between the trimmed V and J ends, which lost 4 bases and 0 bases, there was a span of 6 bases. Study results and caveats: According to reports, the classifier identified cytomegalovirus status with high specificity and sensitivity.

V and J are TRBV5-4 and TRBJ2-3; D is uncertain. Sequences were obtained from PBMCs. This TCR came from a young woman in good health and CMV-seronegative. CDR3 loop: CASSPPSTDTQYF. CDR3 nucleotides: TGTGCCAGCAGCCCCCCTAGCACAGATACGCAGTATTTT.